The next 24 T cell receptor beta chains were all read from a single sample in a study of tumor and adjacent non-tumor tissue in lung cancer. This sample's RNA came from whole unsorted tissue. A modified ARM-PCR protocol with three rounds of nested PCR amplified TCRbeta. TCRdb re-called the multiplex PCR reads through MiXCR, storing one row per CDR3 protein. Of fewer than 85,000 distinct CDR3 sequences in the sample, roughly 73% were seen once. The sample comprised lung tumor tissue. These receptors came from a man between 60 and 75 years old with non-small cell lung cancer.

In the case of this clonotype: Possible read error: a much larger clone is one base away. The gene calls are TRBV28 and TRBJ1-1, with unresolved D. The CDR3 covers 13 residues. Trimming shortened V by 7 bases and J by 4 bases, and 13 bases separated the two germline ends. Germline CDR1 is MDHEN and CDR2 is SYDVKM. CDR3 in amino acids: CASIEGLITEAFF. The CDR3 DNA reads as TGTGCCAGCATCGAAGGGTTAATCACTGAAGCTTTCTTT.

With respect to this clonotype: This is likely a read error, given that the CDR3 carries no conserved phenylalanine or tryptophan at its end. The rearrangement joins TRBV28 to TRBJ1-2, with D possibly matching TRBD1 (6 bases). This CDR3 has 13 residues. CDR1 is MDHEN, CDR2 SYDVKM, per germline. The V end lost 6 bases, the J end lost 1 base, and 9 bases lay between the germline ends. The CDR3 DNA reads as TGTGCCAGCAGCCCGGACAGTAACTATGGCTACACCATC. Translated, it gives CASSPDSNYGYTI.

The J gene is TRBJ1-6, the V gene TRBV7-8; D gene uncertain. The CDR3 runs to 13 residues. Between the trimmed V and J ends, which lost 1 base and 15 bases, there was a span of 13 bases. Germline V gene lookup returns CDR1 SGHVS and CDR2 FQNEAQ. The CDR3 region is CASSLDHNSVLHF. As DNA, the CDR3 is TGTGCCAGCAGCTTAGACCATAATTCAGTCCTCCACTTT.

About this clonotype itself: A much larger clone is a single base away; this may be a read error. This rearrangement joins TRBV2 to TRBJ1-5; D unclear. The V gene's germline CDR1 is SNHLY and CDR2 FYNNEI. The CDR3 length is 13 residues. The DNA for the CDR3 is TGTGTCAGCAGTTCCGGGGGCAATCAGCCCCAGCATTTT. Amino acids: CVSSSGGNQPQHF.

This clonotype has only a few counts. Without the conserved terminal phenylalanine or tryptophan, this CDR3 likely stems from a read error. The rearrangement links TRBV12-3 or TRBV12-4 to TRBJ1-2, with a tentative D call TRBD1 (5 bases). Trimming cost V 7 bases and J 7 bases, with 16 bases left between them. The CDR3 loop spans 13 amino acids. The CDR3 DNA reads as TGTGCCAGCACTCCTCGGGACGGCTGTGGCTACACCCTC. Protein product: CASTPRDGCGYTL.

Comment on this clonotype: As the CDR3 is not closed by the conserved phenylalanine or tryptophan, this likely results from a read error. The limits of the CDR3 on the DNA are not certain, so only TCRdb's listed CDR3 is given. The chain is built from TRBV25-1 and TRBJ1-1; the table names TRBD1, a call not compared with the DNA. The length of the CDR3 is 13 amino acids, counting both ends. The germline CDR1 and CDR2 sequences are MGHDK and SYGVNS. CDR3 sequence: CASQMGGNTEALV.

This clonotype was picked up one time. CDR3 DNA: TGTGCCAGCAGAGTAGGACAAGCGCAGAGGGACTACACCTTC. Residues: CASRVGQAQRDYTF. The chain links TRBV6-1 to TRBJ1-2; TRBD1 might be the D (5 bases). Germline V gene lookup returns CDR1 MNHNS and CDR2 SASEGT. Trimming took off 6 bases at V and 10 bases at J, with 21 bases between the two ends. This CDR3 comprises 14 residues.

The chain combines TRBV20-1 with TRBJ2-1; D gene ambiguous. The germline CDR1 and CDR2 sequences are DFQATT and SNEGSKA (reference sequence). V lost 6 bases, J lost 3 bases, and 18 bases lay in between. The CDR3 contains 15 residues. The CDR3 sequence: CSANPETRDYNEQFF. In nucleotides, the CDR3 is TGCAGTGCGAATCCCGAGACAAGGGACTACAATGAGCAGTTCTTC.

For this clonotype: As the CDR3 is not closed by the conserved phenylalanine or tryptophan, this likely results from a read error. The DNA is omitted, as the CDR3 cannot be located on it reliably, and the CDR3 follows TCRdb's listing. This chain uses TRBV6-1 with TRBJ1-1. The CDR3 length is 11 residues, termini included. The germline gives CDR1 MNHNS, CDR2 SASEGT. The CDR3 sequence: CVGTRKTEDFL.

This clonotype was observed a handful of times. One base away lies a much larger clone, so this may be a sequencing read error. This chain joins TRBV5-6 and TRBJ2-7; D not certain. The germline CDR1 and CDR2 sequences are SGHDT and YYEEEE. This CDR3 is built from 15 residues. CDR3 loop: CVSSLAGPRRYEQYF. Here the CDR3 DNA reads TGTGTCAGCAGCTTGGCCGGGCCGCGGAGATACGAGCAGTACTTC.

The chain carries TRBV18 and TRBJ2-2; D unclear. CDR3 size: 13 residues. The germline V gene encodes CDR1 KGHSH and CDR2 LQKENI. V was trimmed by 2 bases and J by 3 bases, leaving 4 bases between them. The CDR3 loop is CASSPGDTGELFF. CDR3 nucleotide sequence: TGTGCCAGCTCACCAGGCGACACCGGGGAGCTGTTTTTT.

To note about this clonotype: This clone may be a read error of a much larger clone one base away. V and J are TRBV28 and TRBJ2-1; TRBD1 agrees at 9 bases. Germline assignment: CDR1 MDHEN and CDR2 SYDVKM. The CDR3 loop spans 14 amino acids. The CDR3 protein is CATNRDRVGNERFF. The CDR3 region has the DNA TGTGCCACAAACCGGGACAGGGTAGGCAATGAGCGGTTCTTC.

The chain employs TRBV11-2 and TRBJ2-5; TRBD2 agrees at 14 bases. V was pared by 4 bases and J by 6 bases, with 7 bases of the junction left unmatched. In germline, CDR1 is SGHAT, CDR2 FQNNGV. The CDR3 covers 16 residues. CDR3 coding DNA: TGTGCCAGCAGCTATACGGGACTAGCGGGAGAACAGACCCAGTACTTC. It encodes CASSYTGLAGEQTQYF.

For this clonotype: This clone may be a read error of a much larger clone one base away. The CDR3 region has the DNA TGTGCCAGCAGCTTAGAGGGACTAGCGGGAGTAGCCGAAAACATTCAGTACTTC. Its protein product is CASSLEGLAGVAENIQYF. The chain employs TRBV11-2 and TRBJ2-4, with 14 bases fitting TRBD2. Germline V gene sequence: CDR1 SGHAT, CDR2 FQNNGV. The CDR3 is 18 amino acids.

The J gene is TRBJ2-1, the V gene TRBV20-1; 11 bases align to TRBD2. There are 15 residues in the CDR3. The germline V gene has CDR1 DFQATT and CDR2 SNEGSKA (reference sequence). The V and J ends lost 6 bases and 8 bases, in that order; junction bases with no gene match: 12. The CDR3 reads CSAILRLAGYDEQFF. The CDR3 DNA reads TGCAGTGCGATATTAAGACTAGCGGGGTACGATGAGCAGTTCTTC.

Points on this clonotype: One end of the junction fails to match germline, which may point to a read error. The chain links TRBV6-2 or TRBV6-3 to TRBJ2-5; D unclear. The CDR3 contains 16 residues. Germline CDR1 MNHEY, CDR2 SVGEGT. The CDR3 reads CAGSYEGRTYQESQYF. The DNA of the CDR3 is TGTGCCGGCAGTTACGAAGGGCGGACGTACCAAGAAAGCCAGTACTTC.

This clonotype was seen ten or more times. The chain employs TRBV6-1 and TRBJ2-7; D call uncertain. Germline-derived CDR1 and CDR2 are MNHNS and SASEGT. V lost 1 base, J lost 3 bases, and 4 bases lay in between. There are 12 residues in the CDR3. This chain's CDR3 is CASSEGGYEQYF. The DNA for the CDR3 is TGTGCCAGCAGTGAAGGGGGCTACGAGCAGTACTTC.

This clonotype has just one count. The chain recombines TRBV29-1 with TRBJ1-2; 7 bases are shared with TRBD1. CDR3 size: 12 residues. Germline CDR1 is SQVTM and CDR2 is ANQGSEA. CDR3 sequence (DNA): TGCAGTATTGAGGGGGACAGACAGGGCTACACCTTC. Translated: CSIEGDRQGYTF. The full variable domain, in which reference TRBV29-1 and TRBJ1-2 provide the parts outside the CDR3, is SAVISQKPSRDICQRGTSLTIQCQVDSQVTMMFWYRQQPGQSLTLIATANQGSEATYESGFVIDKFPISRPNLTFSTLTVSNMSPEDSSIYLCSIEGDRQGYTFGSGTRLTVV.

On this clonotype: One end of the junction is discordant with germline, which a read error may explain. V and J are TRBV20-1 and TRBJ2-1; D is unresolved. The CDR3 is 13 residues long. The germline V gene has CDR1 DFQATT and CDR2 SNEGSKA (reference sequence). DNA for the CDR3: TGCAGTGATAGAGATTTGTCCTACAATGAGCAGTTCTTC. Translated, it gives CSDRDLSYNEQFF.

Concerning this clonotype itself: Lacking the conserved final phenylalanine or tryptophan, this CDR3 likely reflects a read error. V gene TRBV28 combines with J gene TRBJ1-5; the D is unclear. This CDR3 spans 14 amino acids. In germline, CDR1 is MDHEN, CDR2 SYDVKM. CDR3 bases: TGTGCCAGCAGCCGCAAGGTAGATGATCAGACCCAGCATTTG. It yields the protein CASSRKVDDQTQHL.

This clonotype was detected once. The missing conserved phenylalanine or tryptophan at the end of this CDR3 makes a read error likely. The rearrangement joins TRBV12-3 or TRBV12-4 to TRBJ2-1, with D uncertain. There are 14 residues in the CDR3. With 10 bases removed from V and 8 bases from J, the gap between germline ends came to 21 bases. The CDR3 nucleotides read TGTGCCATTTCGGATCAGCTTTCAGACTATGAGCAGTTCTTA. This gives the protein CAISDQLSDYEQFL.

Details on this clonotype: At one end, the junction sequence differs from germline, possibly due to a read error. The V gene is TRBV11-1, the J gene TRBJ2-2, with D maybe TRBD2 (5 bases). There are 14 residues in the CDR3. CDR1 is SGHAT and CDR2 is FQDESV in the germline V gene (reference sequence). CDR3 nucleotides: TGTGCCTGCAGTTATACTAGTGGCACCGGGGAGCTATTTTTT. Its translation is CACSYTSGTGELFF.

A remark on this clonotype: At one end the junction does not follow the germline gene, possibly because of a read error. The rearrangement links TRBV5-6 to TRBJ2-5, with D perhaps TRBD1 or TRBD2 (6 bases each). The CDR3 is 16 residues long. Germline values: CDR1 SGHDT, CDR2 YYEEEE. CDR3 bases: TGTGCCAACAGCTTGGGGGGCACACATAGGGTGCGGGCCCAGTACTTC. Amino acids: CANSLGGTHRVRAQYF. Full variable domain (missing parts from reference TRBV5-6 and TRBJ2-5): DAGVTQSPTHLIKTRGQQVTLRCSPKSGHDTVSWYQQALGQGPQFIFQYYEEEERQRGNFPDRFSGHQFPNYSSELNVNALLLGDSALYLCANSLGGTHRVRAQYFGPGTRLLVL.

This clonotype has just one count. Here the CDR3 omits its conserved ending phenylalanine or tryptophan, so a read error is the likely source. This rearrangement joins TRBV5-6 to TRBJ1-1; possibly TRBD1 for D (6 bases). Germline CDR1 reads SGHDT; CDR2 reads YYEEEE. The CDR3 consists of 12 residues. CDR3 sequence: CASGFLVQGAFS. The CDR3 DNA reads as TGTGCCAGCGGCTTCTTGGTACAGGGAGCTTTCTCT.